These T cell receptor beta chains were read from a single sample in a study of blood T cell repertoires in COVID-19. Only in-frame clones appear in the TCRdb table, and some are missing; sequencing was by immunoSEQ multiplex PCR. The sample carries around 250,000 clones, about 84% recorded once. The specimen was peripheral blood. Source of these receptors: a man older than 75 with acute or convalescent COVID-19. CDR3s leave out the opening cysteine and the closing phenylalanine or tryptophan.

J | V | CDR3
TRBJ1-5 | TRBV10-3 | AISEGRGNQPQH
TRBJ1-1 | TRBV19 | ASSIVGRRTGSKAF
TRBJ1-1 | TRBV4-3 | ASSGEGSIHEAF
TRBJ1-3 | TRBV6-6 | ASSQLRTGSGNTIY
TRBJ2-1 | TRBV28 | ASSFSGGPLSEQF
TRBJ1-5 | TRBV28 | ASSRGQYSNQPQH
TRBJ1-5 | TRBV27 | ASSRPGLHQPQH
TRBJ1-6 | TRBV6-5 | ASSYSRDRGLQPLH
TRBJ2-2 | TRBV11-2 | ASSLGQANTGELF
TRBJ2-3 | TRBV2 | ASNSRDTDTQY
TRBJ2-5 | TRBV15 | ATSRDPLAGKETQY
TRBJ2-2 | TRBV9 | ASSSLAGAGTGELF
TRBJ2-1 | TRBV9 | ASSLGGLDLYNEQF
TRBJ2-1 | TRBV6-5 | ASTPGLAGGNEQF
TRBJ2-5 | TRBV9 | ASSVESLQETQY
TRBJ2-3 | TRBV19 | ASGEGSDTQY
TRBJ2-7 | TRBV4-3 | ASSHSGYEQY
TRBJ2-5 | TRBV9 | ASSGHPGLAGGETQY
TRBJ2-3 | TRBV19 | ASSPGQRTDTQY
TRBJ2-2 | TRBV27 | ASSYTGTGAGELF
TRBJ2-1 | TRBV7-9 | ASSNRQGSNEQF
TRBJ1-2 | TRBV28 | ASSLFGLEMLGGYT
TRBJ1-4 | TRBV6-5 | ASSLRQGNKKLF
TRBJ2-3 | TRBV28 | ASSGGLYTDTQY
TRBJ1-1 | TRBV3-1/TRBV3-2 | ASSQDRGVGANTEAF
TRBJ2-3 | TRBV5-1 | ASSPGLAGVRTQY
TRBJ2-7 | TRBV7-9 | ASSFQGPSSYEQY
TRBJ2-5 | TRBV6-5 | ASSLAGVETQY
TRBJ2-1 | TRBV7-6 | ASKTGSGNNEQF
TRBJ1-2 | TRBV7-9 | ASSLDPPGDLYGYT
TRBJ2-1 | TRBV7-2 | ASSLAASGSSYNEQF